The present T cell receptor (beta chain) was sequenced within a study of cytotoxic CD8 clonotypes in ibrutinib-treated CLL. Overall study context: Specimens for response were gathered following a median about twelve months of therapy, spanning 6 to 36. On average, approximately 95,000 productive rearrangements and 255,043 productive templates per sample. Notes on the study in general: Upon ibrutinib response clonality rose, and upon progression it fell back toward baseline.

The length of the CDR3 is 13 residues. The germline CDR1 and CDR2 sequences are LNHDA and SQIVND (reference sequence). Trimming left V 3 bases short and J 2 bases short, with 5 bases between. The protocol was immunoSEQ multiplex PCR, while the TCRdb copy is restricted to in-frame clones and leaves out a portion. The sample records around 200,000 clones, about four fifths being singletons. Worth noting for this clone: The antigen is undetermined.

For TCR beta libraries, approximately 2 micrograms of genomic DNA were obtained from cryopreserved PBMCs. Sample: PBMCs, taken after 12 months of ibrutinib treatment. The chain recombines TRBV19 with TRBJ1-5; D not certain. The receptor comes from a human donor with chronic lymphocytic leukemia. The CDR3 loop reads CASSMIGNQPQHF. CDR3 bases: TGTGCCAGTAGTATGATCGGCAATCAGCCCCAGCATTTT.